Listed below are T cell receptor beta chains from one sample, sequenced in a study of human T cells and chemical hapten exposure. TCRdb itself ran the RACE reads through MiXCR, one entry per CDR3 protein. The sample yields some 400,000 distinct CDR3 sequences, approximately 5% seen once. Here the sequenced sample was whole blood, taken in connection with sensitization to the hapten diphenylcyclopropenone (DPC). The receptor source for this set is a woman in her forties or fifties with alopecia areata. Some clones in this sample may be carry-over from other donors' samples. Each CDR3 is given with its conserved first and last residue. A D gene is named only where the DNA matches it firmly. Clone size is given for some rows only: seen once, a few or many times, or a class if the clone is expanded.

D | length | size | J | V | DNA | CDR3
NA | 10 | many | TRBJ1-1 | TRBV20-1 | TGCAGTGCAAGTATCCCTGAAGCTTTCTTT | CSASIPEAFF
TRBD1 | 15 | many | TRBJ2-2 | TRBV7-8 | TGTGCCAGCAGTCCTAGACAGGGGAAGACCGGGGAGCTGTTTTTT | CASSPRQGKTGELFF
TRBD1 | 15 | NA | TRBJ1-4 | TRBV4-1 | TGCGCCAGCAGCCAGCTAGACAGGGGGCGCGGGGAACTGTTTTTT | CASSQLDRGRGELFF
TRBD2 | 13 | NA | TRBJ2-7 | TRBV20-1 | TGCAGTGCTAGAGACGGGAGGGTCTACGAGCAGTACTTC | CSARDGRVYEQYF
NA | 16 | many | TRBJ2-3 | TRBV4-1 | TGCGCCAGCAGCCAAGAATTGTCGGCTAGCACAGATACGCAGTATTTT | CASSQELSASTDTQYF
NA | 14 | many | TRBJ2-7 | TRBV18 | TGTGCCAGCTCACCACTAGGCAGGCCCTACGAGCAGTACTTC | CASSPLGRPYEQYF
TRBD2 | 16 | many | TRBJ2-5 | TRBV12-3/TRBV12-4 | TGTGCCAGCAGTTTTTGGGGGGGGACTCTTCAAGAGACCCAGTACTTC | CASSFWGGTLQETQYF
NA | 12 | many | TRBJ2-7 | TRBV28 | TGTGCCAGCAGTCCCCGCCCATACGAGCAGTACTTC | CASSPRPYEQYF
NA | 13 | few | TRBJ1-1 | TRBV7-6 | TGTGCCAGCAGCTATACCATGAACACTGAAGCTTTCTTT | CASSYTMNTEAFF
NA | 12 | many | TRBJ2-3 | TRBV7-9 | TGTGCCAGCAGACACGGCACAGATACGCAGTATTTT | CASRHGTDTQYF
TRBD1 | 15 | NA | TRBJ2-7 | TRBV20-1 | TGCAGTGCTCCTGTCACCGGGACAGGGGACTACGAGCAGTACTTC | CSAPVTGTGDYEQYF
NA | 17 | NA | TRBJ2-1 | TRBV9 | TGTGCCAGCAGCGCCCCCCTGACGGGGTCGTTATACAATGAGCAGTTCTTC | CASSAPLTGSLYNEQFF
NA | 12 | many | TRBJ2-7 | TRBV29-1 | TGCAGCGTTGAGGGGGAATCCTACGAGCAGTACTTC | CSVEGESYEQYF
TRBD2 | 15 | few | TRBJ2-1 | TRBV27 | TGTGCCAGCAGTTTAGCTAGCGGGACGGGCAATGAGCAGTTCTTC | CASSLASGTGNEQFF
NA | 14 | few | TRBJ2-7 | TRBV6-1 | TGTGCCAGCAGTGAAGCAGGTCAGGGGTACGAGCAGTACTTC | CASSEAGQGYEQYF
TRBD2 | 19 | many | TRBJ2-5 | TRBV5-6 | TGTGCCAGCAGCTTAATGTACGAGTGGACTAGCGAGCACCAAGAGACCCAGTACTTC | CASSLMYEWTSEHQETQYF
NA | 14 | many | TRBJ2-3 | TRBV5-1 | TGCGCCAGCAGCTTGACCGGCATCCCAGATACGCAGTATTTT | CASSLTGIPDTQYF
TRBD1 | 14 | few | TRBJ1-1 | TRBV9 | TGTGCCAGCAGCGGAGGGGACAGGAACACTGAAGCTTTCTTT | CASSGGDRNTEAFF
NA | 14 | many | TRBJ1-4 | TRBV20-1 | TGCAGTGCTAGAGGTATCGGCCGAAATGAAAAACTGTTTTTT | CSARGIGRNEKLFF
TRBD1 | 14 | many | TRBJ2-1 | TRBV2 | TGTGCCAGCAGTAGGGACAGGTCCTACAATGAGCAGTTCTTC | CASSRDRSYNEQFF
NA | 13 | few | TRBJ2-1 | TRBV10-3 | TGTGCCATCAGTGATTCAGAGGGGAATGAGCAGTTCTTC | CAISDSEGNEQFF
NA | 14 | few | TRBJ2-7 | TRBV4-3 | TGCGCCAGCAGCCCAGTTTTGGGTCGGGACGAGCAGTACTTC | CASSPVLGRDEQYF
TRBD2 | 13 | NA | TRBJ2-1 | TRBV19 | TGTGCCAGTAGCTTCGGGCGGGGGGCTGAGCAGTTCTTC | CASSFGRGAEQFF
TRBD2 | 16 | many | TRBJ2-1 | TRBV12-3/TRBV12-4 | TGTGCCAGCAGTTCGCCCGATAGCGGGGTTCACAATGAGCAGTTCTTC | CASSSPDSGVHNEQFF
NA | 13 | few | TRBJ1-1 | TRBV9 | TGTGCCAGCAGCGTTGCCGGGAGCCGTGAAGCTTTCTTT | CASSVAGSREAFF
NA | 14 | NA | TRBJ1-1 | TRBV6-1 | TGTGCCAGCAGTGAAGCGGTGGAGGGGGCTGAAGCTTTCTTT | CASSEAVEGAEAFF
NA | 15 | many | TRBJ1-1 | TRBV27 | TGTGCCAGCAGAAGATTGACATCGATGAACACTGAAGCTTTCTTT | CASRRLTSMNTEAFF
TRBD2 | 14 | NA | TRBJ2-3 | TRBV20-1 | TGCAGTGCGCTTGCGGGAGGAGCCACAGATACGCAGTATTTT | CSALAGGATDTQYF
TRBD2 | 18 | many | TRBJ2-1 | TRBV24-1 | TGTGCCACCAGTGGACTAGCGGGACCTTTAGGCTCCTACAATGAGCAGTTCTTC | CATSGLAGPLGSYNEQFF
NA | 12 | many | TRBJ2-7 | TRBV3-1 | TGTGCCAGCAGCCAAGAAAAGGGAGAGCAGTACTTC | CASSQEKGEQYF
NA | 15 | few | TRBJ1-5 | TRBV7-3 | TGTGCCAGCAGCTTGGACGGGCTTGGGGGTCAGCCCCAGCATTTT | CASSLDGLGGQPQHF